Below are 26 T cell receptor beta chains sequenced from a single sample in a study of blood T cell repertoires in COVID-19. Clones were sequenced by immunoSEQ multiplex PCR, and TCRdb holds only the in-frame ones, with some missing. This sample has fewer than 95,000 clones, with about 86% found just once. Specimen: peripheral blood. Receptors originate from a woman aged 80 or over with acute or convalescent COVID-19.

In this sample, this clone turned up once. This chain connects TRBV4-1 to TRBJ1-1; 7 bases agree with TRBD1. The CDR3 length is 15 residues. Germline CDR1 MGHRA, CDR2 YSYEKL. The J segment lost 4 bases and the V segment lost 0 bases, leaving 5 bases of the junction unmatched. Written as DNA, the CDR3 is TGCGCCAGCAGCCAAGAAGGCCAGGGGGTCACTGAAGCTTTCTTT. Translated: CASSQEGQGVTEAFF.

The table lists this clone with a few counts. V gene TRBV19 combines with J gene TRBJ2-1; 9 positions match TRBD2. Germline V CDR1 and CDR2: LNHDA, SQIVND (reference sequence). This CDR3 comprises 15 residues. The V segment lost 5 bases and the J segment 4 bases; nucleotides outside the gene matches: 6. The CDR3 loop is CASSGASGMYNEQFF. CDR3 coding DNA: TGTGCCAGTAGTGGCGCTAGCGGGATGTACAATGAGCAGTTCTTC. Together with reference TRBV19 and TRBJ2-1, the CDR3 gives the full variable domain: DGGITQSPKYLFRKEGQNVTLSCEQNLNHDAMYWYRQDPGQGLRLIYYSQIVNDFQKGDIAEGYSVSREKKESFPLTVTSAQKNPTAFYLCASSGASGMYNEQFFGPGTRLTVL.

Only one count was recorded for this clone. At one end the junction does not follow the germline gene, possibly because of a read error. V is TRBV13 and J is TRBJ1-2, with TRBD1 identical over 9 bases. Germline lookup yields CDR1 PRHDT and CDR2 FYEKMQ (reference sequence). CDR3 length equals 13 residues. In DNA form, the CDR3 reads TGTGCCAGCAGCCCCGGGACAGGGACGTACCTTTTGTTC. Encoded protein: CASSPGTGTYLLF.

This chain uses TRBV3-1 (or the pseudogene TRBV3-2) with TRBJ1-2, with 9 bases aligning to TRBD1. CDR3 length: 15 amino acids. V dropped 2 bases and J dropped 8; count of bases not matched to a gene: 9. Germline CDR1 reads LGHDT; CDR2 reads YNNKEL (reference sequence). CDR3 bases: TGTGCCAGCAGCCAACCGGGACAGGGAATTGGCGGCTACACCTTC. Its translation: CASSQPGQGIGGYTF.

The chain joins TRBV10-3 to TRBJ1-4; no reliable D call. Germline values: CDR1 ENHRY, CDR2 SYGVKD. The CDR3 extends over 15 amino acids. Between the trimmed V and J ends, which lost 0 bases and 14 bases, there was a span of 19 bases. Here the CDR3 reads CAISESNSVPGGLFF. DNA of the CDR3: TGTGCCATCAGTGAGTCAAATTCTGTTCCGGGTGGTCTGTTTTTT.

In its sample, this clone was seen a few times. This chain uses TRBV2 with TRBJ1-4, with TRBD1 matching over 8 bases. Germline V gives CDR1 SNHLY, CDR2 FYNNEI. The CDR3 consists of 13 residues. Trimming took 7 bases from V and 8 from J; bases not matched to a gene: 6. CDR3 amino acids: CASIRDRSEKLFF. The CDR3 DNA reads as TGTGCCAGCATACGGGACAGGAGCGAAAAACTGTTTTTT. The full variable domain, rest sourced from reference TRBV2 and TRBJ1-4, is EPEVTQTPSHQVTQMGQEVILRCVPISNHLYFYWYRQILGQKVEFLVSFYNNEISEKSEIFDDQFSVERPDGSNFTLKIRSTKLEDSAMYFCASIRDRSEKLFFGSGTQLSVL.

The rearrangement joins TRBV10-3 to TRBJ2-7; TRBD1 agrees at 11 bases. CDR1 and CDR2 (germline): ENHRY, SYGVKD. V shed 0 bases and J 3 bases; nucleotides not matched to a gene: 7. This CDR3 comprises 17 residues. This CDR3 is CAISESPGQGAGYEQYF. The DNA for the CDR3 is TGTGCCATCAGTGAGTCACCAGGACAGGGGGCCGGCTACGAGCAGTACTTC.

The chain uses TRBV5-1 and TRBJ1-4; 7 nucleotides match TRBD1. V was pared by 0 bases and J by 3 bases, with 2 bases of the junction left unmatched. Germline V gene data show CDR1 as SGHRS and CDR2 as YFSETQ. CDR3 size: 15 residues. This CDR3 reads CASSLDGTANEKLFF. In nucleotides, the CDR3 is TGCGCCAGCAGCTTGGATGGGACAGCTAATGAAAAACTGTTTTTT.

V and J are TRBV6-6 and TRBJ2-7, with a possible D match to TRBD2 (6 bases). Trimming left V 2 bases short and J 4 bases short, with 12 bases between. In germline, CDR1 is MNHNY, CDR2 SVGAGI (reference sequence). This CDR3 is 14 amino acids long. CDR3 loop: CASSYERAGYEQYF. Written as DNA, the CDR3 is TGTGCCAGCAGTTACGAGCGGGCAGGTTACGAGCAGTACTTC.

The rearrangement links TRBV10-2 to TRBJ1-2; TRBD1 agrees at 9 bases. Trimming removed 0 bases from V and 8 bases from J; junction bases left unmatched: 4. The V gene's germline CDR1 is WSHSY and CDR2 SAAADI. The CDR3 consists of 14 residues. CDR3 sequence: CASSESDRGQGYTF. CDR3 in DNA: TGCGCCAGCAGTGAGTCGGACAGGGGTCAAGGCTACACCTTC.

The chain's CDR3 is CASRPGLAGVSDTQYF. CDR3 nucleotides: TGTGCCAGCAGACCGGGACTAGCGGGAGTATCGGATACGCAGTATTTT. The chain employs TRBV3-1 (or the pseudogene TRBV3-2) and TRBJ2-3, with 14 bases matching TRBD2. J was trimmed by 6 bases and V by 6 bases; bases with no gene match: 8. The CDR3 extends over 16 amino acids. Per germline, CDR1 LGHDT and CDR2 YNNKEL (reference sequence).

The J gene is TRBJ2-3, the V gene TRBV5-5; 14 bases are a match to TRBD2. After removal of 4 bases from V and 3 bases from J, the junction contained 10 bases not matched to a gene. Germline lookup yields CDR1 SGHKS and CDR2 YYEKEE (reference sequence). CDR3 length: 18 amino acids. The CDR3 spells CASSRTGLAGEETDTQYF. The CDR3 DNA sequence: TGTGCCAGCAGCCGAACGGGACTAGCGGGGGAAGAGACAGATACGCAGTATTTT. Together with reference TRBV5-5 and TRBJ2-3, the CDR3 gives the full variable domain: DAGVTQSPTHLIKTRGQQVTLRCSPISGHKSVSWYQQVLGQGPQFIFQYYEKEERGRGNFPDRFSARQFPNYSSELNVNALLLGDSALYLCASSRTGLAGEETDTQYFGPGTRLTVL.

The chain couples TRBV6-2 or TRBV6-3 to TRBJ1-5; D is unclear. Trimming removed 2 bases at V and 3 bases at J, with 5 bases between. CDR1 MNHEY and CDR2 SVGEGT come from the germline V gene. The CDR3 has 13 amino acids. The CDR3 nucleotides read TGTGCCAGCAGTTACGGCCTCAATCAGCCCCAGCATTTT. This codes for CASSYGLNQPQHF.

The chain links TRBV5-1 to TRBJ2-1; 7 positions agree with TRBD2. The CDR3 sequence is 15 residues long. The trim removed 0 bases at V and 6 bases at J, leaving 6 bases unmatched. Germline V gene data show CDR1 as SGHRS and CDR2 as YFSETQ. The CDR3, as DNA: TGCGCCAGCAGCTTGGTGGCGGGGGTTTCCAATGAGCAGTTCTTC. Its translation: CASSLVAGVSNEQFF.

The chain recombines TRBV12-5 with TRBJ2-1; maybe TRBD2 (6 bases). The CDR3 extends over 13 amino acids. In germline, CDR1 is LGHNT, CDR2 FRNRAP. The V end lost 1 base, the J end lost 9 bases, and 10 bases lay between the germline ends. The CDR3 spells CASGLAGVGEQFF. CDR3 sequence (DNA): TGTGCTAGTGGTTTGGCGGGAGTTGGTGAGCAGTTCTTC.

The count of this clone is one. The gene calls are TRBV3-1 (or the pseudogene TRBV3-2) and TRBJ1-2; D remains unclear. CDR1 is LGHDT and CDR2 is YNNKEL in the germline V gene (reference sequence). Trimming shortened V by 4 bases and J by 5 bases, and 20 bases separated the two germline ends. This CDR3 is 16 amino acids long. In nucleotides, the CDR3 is TGTGCCAGCAGCCGCACGGGCCCCGGGGTGGAGTATGGCTACACCTTC. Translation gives CASSRTGPGVEYGYTF.

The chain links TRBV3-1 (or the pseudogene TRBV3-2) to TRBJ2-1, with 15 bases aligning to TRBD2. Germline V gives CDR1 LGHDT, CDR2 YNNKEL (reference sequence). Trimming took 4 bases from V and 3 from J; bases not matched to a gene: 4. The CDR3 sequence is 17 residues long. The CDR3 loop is CASSPGLAGGHYNEQFF. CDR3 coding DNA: TGTGCCAGCAGCCCCGGACTAGCGGGAGGGCACTACAATGAGCAGTTCTTC.

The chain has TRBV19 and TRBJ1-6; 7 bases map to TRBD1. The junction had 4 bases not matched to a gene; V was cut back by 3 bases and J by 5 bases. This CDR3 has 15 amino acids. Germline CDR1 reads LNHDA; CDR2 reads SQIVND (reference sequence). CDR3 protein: CASSIHRGDNSPLHF. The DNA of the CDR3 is TGTGCCAGTAGTATCCACAGGGGCGATAATTCACCCCTCCACTTT.

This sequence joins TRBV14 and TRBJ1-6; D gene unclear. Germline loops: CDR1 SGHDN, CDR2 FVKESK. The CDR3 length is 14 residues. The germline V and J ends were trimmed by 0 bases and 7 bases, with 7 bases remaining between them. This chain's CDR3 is CASSQEAGNSPLHF. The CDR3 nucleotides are TGTGCCAGCAGCCAAGAAGCAGGAAATTCACCCCTCCACTTT. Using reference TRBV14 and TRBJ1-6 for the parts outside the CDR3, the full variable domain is EAGVTQFPSHSVIEKGQTVTLRCDPISGHDNLYWYRRVMGKEIKFLLHFVKESKQDESGMPNNRFLAERTGGTYSTLKVQPAELEDSGVYFCASSQEAGNSPLHFGNGTRLTVT.

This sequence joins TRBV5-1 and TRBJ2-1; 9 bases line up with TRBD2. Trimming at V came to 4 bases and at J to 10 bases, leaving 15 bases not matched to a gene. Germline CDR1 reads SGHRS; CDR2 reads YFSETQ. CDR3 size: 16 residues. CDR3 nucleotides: TGCGCCAGCAGCGCTACTAGGACTAGCGCCCGAGGGGAGCAGTTCTTC. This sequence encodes CASSATRTSARGEQFF.

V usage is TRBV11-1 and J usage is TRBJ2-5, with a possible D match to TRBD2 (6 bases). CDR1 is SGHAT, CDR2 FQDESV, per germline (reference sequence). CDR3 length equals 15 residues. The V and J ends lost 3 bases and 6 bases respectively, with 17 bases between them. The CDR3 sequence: CASSFPGGVVKTQYF. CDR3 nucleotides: TGTGCCAGCAGCTTCCCCGGCGGGGTAGTGAAGACCCAGTACTTC.

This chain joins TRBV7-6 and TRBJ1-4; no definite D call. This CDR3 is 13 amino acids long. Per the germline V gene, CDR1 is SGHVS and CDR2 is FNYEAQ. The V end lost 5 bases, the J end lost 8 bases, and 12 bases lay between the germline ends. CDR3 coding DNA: TGTGCCAGCAGCCATATGCCGGGGGAAAAACTGTTTTTT. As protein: CASSHMPGEKLFF.

The CDR3 here is CASSRLMTGFGETQYF. The CDR3 DNA reads as TGTGCCAGCAGCCGCCTCATGACAGGGTTCGGAGAGACCCAGTACTTC. The V and J genes are TRBV7-9 and TRBJ2-5; the match to TRBD1 covers 7 bases. Per the germline V gene, CDR1 is SEHNR and CDR2 is FQNEAQ (reference sequence). Losses at the gene ends were 5 bases for V and 4 bases for J; bases not matched to a gene: 13. This CDR3 spans 16 amino acids.

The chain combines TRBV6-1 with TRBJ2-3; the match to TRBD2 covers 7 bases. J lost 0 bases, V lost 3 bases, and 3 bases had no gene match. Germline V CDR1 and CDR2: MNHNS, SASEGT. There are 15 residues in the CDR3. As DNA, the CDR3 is TGTGCCAGCAGTGAGGAGCGGGGCAGCACAGATACGCAGTATTTT. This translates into CASSEERGSTDTQYF.

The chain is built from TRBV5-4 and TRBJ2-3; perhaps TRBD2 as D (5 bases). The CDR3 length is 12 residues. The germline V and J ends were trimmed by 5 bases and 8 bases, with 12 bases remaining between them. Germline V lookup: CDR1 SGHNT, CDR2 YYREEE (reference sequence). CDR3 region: CASSPSQTTQYF. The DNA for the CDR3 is TGTGCCAGCAGTCCTAGCCAGACTACGCAGTATTTT.

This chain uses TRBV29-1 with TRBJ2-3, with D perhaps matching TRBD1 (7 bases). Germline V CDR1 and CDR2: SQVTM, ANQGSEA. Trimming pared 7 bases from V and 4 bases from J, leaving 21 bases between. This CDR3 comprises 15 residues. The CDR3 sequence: CSGMKTGTWADTQYF. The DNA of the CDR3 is TGCAGCGGAATGAAGACAGGGACTTGGGCAGATACGCAGTATTTT.